These 4 T cell receptor beta chains were all obtained from the same sample, sequenced in a study of blood T cell repertoires in COVID-19. Clones were sequenced by immunoSEQ multiplex PCR, and TCRdb holds only the in-frame ones, with some missing. Among roughly 150,000 clones listed, around 80% were seen once. The sequencing input was peripheral blood. These receptors came from an elderly woman with active or convalescent COVID-19.

This clone turned up a few times. The chain joins TRBV5-6 to TRBJ2-1, with D possibly TRBD1 on 6 matching bases. This CDR3 is built from 15 residues. Trimming took off 5 bases at V and 8 bases at J, with 20 bases between the two ends. The germline gives CDR1 SGHDT, CDR2 YYEEEE. The CDR3, as DNA: TGTGCCAGCAGTACCGTACAGGGTAAAGTCGATGAGCAGTTCTTC. Protein product: CASSTVQGKVDEQFF.

On this clone: The limits of the CDR3 on the DNA are not certain, so only TCRdb's listed CDR3 is given. The V and J genes are TRBV5-6 and TRBJ2-7; no DNA check was done on the table's D call, TRBD1. Germline CDR1 is SGHDT and CDR2 is YYEEEE. The CDR3 numbers 14 amino acids, ends counted. Here the CDR3 reads CASSFGQGDYEQYF.

The chain carries TRBV10-3 and TRBJ2-7; 12 nucleotides match TRBD2. The germline V gene has CDR1 ENHRY and CDR2 SYGVKD. The CDR3 sequence is 16 residues long. With V trimmed by 0 bases and J by 5 bases, 5 bases remained unmatched. CDR3 nucleotides: TGTGCCATCAGTGAGTCCCTAGCGGGGGGGCCCGACGAGCAGTACTTC. Encoded protein: CAISESLAGGPDEQYF.

This chain connects TRBV7-2 to TRBJ1-3; 9 bases line up with TRBD1. Germline CDR1 is SGHTA and CDR2 is FQGNSA. The ends lost 5 bases at V and 7 bases at J; junction bases unmatched: 9. The CDR3 covers 15 residues. The DNA for the CDR3 is TGTGCCAGCAGCAACTACCGACAGGGGGTGAACACCATATATTTT. Translation gives CASSNYRQGVNTIYF.